Listed below are T cell receptor beta chains from one sample, sequenced in a study of CD8 T cells in Susac syndrome. TCRdb re-called the immunoSEQ multiplex PCR reads with MiXCR, one entry per CDR3 protein. The repertoire holds under 200,000 distinct CDR3 sequences, with 90% to 95% as singletons. Sequencing used CD4+ T cells from PBMCs. Receptor source: a human donor in good health. Each CDR3 is given with its conserved first and last residue. D genes are given only for firm matches. Clone size is shown for a subset of rows, as once, few, many or a class of expanded clone.

CDR3 | DNA | D | V | size | J
CASSYSGLAEYNEQFF | TGTGCCAGCAGTTACTCGGGACTAGCAGAATACAATGAGCAGTTCTTC | TRBD2 | TRBV6-5 | . | TRBJ2-1
CASSLEWTEAFF | TGTGCCAGCAGTTTAGAGTGGACTGAAGCTTTCTTT | . | TRBV6-2/TRBV6-3 | . | TRBJ1-1
CASSRGDRSYEQYF | TGTGCCAGCAGCCGCGGGGACCGGAGCTACGAGCAGTACTTC | . | TRBV5-4 | . | TRBJ2-7
CATSDPGQGTTQYF | TGTGCCACCAGTGATCCGGGACAGGGCACGACCCAGTACTTC | TRBD1 | TRBV24-1 | once | TRBJ2-5
CATSITYEQYF | TGTGCCACCTCCATCACCTACGAGCAGTACTTC | . | TRBV27 | few | TRBJ2-7
CSASVGSGVGDEQFF | TGCAGTGCTAGTGTGGGCAGCGGCGTGGGCGATGAGCAGTTCTTC | . | TRBV20-1 | . | TRBJ2-1
CSARGGTNEKLFF | TGCAGTGCTAGAGGGGGAACTAATGAAAAACTGTTTTTT | . | TRBV20-1 | once | TRBJ1-4
CASRGDRGRSEKLFF | TGTGCCAGCAGGGGGGACAGGGGGCGCTCTGAAAAACTGTTTTTT | TRBD1 | TRBV12-3/TRBV12-4 | . | TRBJ1-4
CSARGIYEQYF | TGCAGTGCTAGAGGGATTTACGAGCAGTACTTC | . | TRBV20-1 | . | TRBJ2-7
CATSRYRRDGYTF | TGTGCCACCAGCAGGTACCGAAGGGATGGCTACACCTTC | . | TRBV15 | . | TRBJ1-2
CASSSLGGPQAAFF | TGTGCCAGCAGTTCCCTGGGAGGTCCCCAAGCAGCTTTCTTT | . | TRBV6-5 | . | TRBJ1-1
CSASFPLAGVDEQFF | TGCAGTGCTAGTTTCCCACTAGCGGGAGTTGATGAGCAGTTCTTC | TRBD2 | TRBV20-1 | . | TRBJ2-1
CASSQEGPTGRVDTEAFF | TGTGCCAGCAGCCAAGAGGGACCGACAGGGAGGGTGGACACTGAAGCTTTCTTT | TRBD1 | TRBV14 | . | TRBJ1-1
CSARLAGVYNEQFF | TGCAGTGCTAGACTAGCGGGGGTTTACAATGAGCAGTTCTTC | TRBD2 | TRBV20-1 | once | TRBJ2-1
CAISDQSGWANVLTF | TGTGCCATCAGTGACCAGTCGGGCTGGGCCAACGTCCTGACTTTC | . | TRBV10-3 | . | TRBJ2-6
CASSLGLAYSNQPQHF | TGTGCCAGCAGCCTTGGGCTAGCTTATAGCAATCAGCCCCAGCATTTT | . | TRBV3-1 | . | TRBJ1-5
CATSRDSGVQPQHF | TGTGCCACCAGCAGAGATTCGGGGGTTCAGCCCCAGCATTTT | . | TRBV15 | . | TRBJ1-5
CASMPFRVNEQFF | TGTGCCAGCATGCCGTTCAGGGTTAATGAGCAGTTCTTC | . | TRBV12-3/TRBV12-4 | . | TRBJ2-1
CASSGWPGEASNQPQHF | TGTGCCAGCAGTGGATGGCCTGGTGAGGCTAGCAATCAGCCCCAGCATTTT | . | TRBV2 | . | TRBJ1-5
CASSLILISNEQFF | TGTGCCAGCAGTTTGATCCTGATCTCCAATGAGCAGTTCTTC | . | TRBV12-3/TRBV12-4 | . | TRBJ2-1
CASGWAYEQYF | TGTGCCAGCGGTTGGGCCTACGAGCAGTACTTC | . | TRBV3-1 | . | TRBJ2-7
CSCRSLSGYTEAFF | TGCAGTTGTAGGTCGTTAAGCGGGTACACTGAAGCTTTCTTT | . | TRBV29-1 | . | TRBJ1-1
CASSPSHRSGTDTQYF | TGTGCCAGCAGCCCCTCCCACAGGAGTGGCACAGATACGCAGTATTTT | . | TRBV27 | . | TRBJ2-3
CSAIILATNNEQFF | TGCAGCGCTATTATACTAGCGACTAACAATGAGCAGTTCTTC | TRBD2 | TRBV29-1 | . | TRBJ2-1
CSAPTGGTGELFF | TGCAGCGCACCCACTGGCGGTACCGGGGAGCTGTTTTTT | . | TRBV29-1 | once | TRBJ2-2
CASSPRTVVSGYTF | TGTGCCAGTAGTCCACGGACGGTTGTCTCTGGCTACACCTTC | . | TRBV19 | once | TRBJ1-2
CSASLGTFMTDTQYF | TGCAGTGCTAGCCTGGGGACATTTATGACAGATACGCAGTATTTT | . | TRBV20-1 | . | TRBJ2-3
CASSHESGLGRADTQYF | TGCGCCAGCAGCCACGAATCGGGACTAGGGAGGGCAGATACGCAGTATTTT | TRBD2 | TRBV5-1 | . | TRBJ2-3
CASSASGGPGYTF | TGTGCCAGCAGCGCGTCAGGCGGCCCGGGCTACACCTTC | . | TRBV5-4 | . | TRBJ1-2
CATSGHSGRGTDTQYF | TGTGCCACCAGTGGCCATAGCGGGAGAGGAACAGATACGCAGTATTTT | TRBD2 | TRBV24-1 | . | TRBJ2-3
CASSGTGRDGYTF | TGTGCCAGCAGTGGGACAGGGCGGGATGGCTACACCTTC | TRBD1 | TRBV2 | . | TRBJ1-2
CASSLREGHYGYTF | TGTGCCAGCAGTCTCAGGGAGGGGCACTATGGCTACACCTTC | . | TRBV25-1 | . | TRBJ1-2
CASSYRTGLETQYF | TGTGCCAGCAGTTACAGGACAGGGCTAGAGACCCAGTACTTC | TRBD1 | TRBV6-6 | . | TRBJ2-5
CSVGGATGELFF | TGCAGCGTTGGTGGGGCCACCGGGGAGCTGTTTTTT | . | TRBV29-1 | . | TRBJ2-2
CSARRGVSSYGYTF | TGCAGTGCTAGAAGGGGGGTCTCATCATATGGCTACACCTTC | . | TRBV20-1 | . | TRBJ1-2
CATSDVTGGAETQYF | TGTGCCACCAGTGATGTTACAGGGGGAGCAGAGACCCAGTACTTC | TRBD1 | TRBV24-1 | . | TRBJ2-5
CAWSVGQGANEPQHF | TGTGCCTGGAGTGTAGGGCAGGGGGCTAACGAGCCCCAGCATTTT | TRBD1 | TRBV30 | . | TRBJ1-5
CASSSGTGNGELFF | TGTGCCAGCAGCTCCGGGACAGGGAACGGGGAGCTGTTTTTT | TRBD1 | TRBV7-2 | . | TRBJ2-2
CASSPGTYNEQFF | TGTGCCAGCAGCCCCGGGACTTACAATGAGCAGTTCTTC | . | TRBV7-8 | . | TRBJ2-1
CASRRDRSNSPLHF | TGTGCCAGCCGCCGGGACAGATCAAATTCACCCCTCCACTTT | TRBD1 | TRBV6-2/TRBV6-3 | . | TRBJ1-6
CASTPGGLLRLEAFF | TGTGCCAGCACCCCTGGGGGGCTCTTACGCCTCGAAGCTTTCTTT | . | TRBV2 | . | TRBJ1-1
CAWSVHNEKLFF | TGTGCCTGGAGTGTTCATAATGAAAAACTGTTTTTT | . | TRBV30 | . | TRBJ1-4
CASSSLDRGEQFF | TGTGCCAGCAGCTCCCTCGACAGGGGTGAGCAGTTCTTC | TRBD1 | TRBV12-3/TRBV12-4 | . | TRBJ2-1
CASSQGSYEQYF | TGTGCCAGCAGCCAAGGGTCCTACGAGCAGTACTTC | . | TRBV3-1 | . | TRBJ2-7
CASSQGGQQETQYF | TGTGCCAGCAGCCAAGGGGGACAGCAAGAGACCCAGTACTTC | TRBD1 | TRBV3-1 | . | TRBJ2-5
CASSQHGETQYF | TGTGCCAGCAGCCAACATGGAGAGACCCAGTACTTC | . | TRBV3-1 | once | TRBJ2-5
CASSLIVGGTDTQYF | TGTGCCAGCAGCTTAATCGTTGGGGGCACAGATACGCAGTATTTT | . | TRBV7-9 | . | TRBJ2-3
CATSEDSTDTQYF | TGTGCCACCAGTGAGGACAGCACAGATACGCAGTATTTT | . | TRBV24-1 | . | TRBJ2-3
CASSPRGEGDTQYF | TGTGCCAGCAGCCCCCGCGGGGAAGGAGATACGCAGTATTTT | . | TRBV3-1 | . | TRBJ2-3
CASGGQGPYNEQFF | TGTGCCAGCGGGGGACAGGGGCCCTACAATGAGCAGTTCTTC | TRBD1 | TRBV6-1 | . | TRBJ2-1
CASSLTEDGYTF | TGCGCCAGCAGCCTAACAGAGGATGGCTACACCTTC | . | TRBV5-1 | . | TRBJ1-2
CATSDRGDQPQHF | TGTGCCACCAGTGACAGGGGGGATCAGCCCCAGCATTTT | TRBD1 | TRBV24-1 | . | TRBJ1-5
CASNWGSNQPQHF | TGTGCCAGCAATTGGGGCAGCAATCAGCCCCAGCATTTT | . | TRBV2 | once | TRBJ1-5
CSARPGVPRGTDTQYF | TGCAGTGCTAGACCGGGAGTTCCCCGGGGCACAGATACGCAGTATTTT | . | TRBV20-1 | . | TRBJ2-3